Below are 13 T cell receptor beta chains sequenced from a single sample in a study of blood T cell repertoires in COVID-19. Using immunoSEQ multiplex PCR, the repertoire was profiled, and TCRdb retains in-frame clones only, with some absent. The sample lists about 250,000 clones, about 86% occurring once. Sample: PBMCs or T cells enriched from blood (not recorded which). The receptors originated from a man in his fifties who had recovered from COVID-19.

This clone came up a few times. The identical CDR3 is also encoded by other nucleotide sequences in the sample. The CDR3 here is CASSEGAKNQPQHF. The CDR3 region has the DNA TGTGCCAGCAGTGAAGGAGCCAAAAATCAGCCCCAGCATTTT. This chain joins TRBV2 and TRBJ1-5; D remains ambiguous. The V end was cut by 1 base, the J end by 4 bases, with 8 bases between. The CDR3 length is 14 residues. Germline values: CDR1 SNHLY, CDR2 FYNNEI.

The J gene is TRBJ2-7, the V gene TRBV11-3; 8 positions agree with TRBD2. Germline assignment: CDR1 SGHNT and CDR2 YENEEA. The CDR3 has 14 amino acids. V trimming: 1 base; J trimming: 3 bases; junction bases outside the gene matches: 2. This CDR3 reads CASSLVAGGYEQYF. CDR3 in DNA: TGTGCCAGCAGCTTAGTGGCGGGAGGCTACGAGCAGTACTTC.

The rearrangement uses TRBV24-1 and TRBJ2-4; 9 positions agree with TRBD2. Trimming removed 4 bases from V and 3 bases from J; junction bases left unmatched: 12. CDR1 and CDR2 (germline): KGHDR, SFDVKD. This CDR3 region has 18 residues. CDR3 nucleotides: TGTGCCACCAGTGAGGAGCGGGAGGCCCCAGAGGACAAAAACATTCAGTACTTC. Encoded protein: CATSEEREAPEDKNIQYF.

V and J are TRBV12-3 or TRBV12-4 and TRBJ2-5; 8 bases agree with TRBD1. Losses at the gene ends were 5 bases for V and 1 base for J; bases not matched to a gene: 0. The CDR3 is 13 residues long. CDR3 DNA sequence: TGTGCCAGCAGTGACAGGGGCCAAGAGACCCAGTACTTC. As protein: CASSDRGQETQYF.

The sample holds one count of this clone. This chain's CDR3 is CASSVPGANVLTF. The CDR3 bases are TGTGCCAGCAGCGTTCCGGGGGCCAACGTCCTGACTTTC. The J gene is TRBJ2-6, the V gene TRBV11-2; D gene ambiguous. CDR3 length: 13 residues. The germline V and J ends were trimmed by 5 bases and 4 bases, with 6 bases remaining between them. Germline assignment: CDR1 SGHAT and CDR2 FQNNGV.

A few counts support this clone. V is TRBV6-1 and J is TRBJ1-2; unclear D gene. The CDR3 runs to 10 residues. CDR1 is MNHNS, CDR2 SASEGT, per germline. Trimming stripped 3 bases from V and 10 bases from J, with 6 bases between. DNA for the CDR3: TGTGCCAGCAGTGAGGGCTACTACACCTTC. Its translation is CASSEGYYTF.

The chain employs TRBV5-3 and TRBJ2-3, with D tentatively TRBD1 (6 bases). TRBV5-3 is labeled an ORF, and its function is uncertain. V lost 4 bases and J 6 bases, leaving 21 bases between the germline ends. This CDR3 has 16 amino acids. CDR3: CARSPDRSRGWDTQYF. CDR3 in DNA: TGTGCCAGAAGCCCTGACAGGAGTAGAGGGTGGGATACGCAGTATTTT.

V is TRBV28 and J is TRBJ2-5; 10 bases are shared with TRBD2. The junction had 4 bases not matched to a gene; V was cut back by 7 bases and J by 5 bases. This CDR3 region has 13 residues. The V gene's germline CDR1 is MDHEN and CDR2 SYDVKM. Here the CDR3 DNA reads TGTGCCAGCATCCTAGCGGGAGAGGAGACCCAGTACTTC. It yields the protein CASILAGEETQYF.

V usage is TRBV5-1 and J usage is TRBJ2-3; D possibly corresponds to TRBD1 (6 bases). CDR1 and CDR2 from the germline V gene are SGHRS and YFSETQ. This CDR3 contains 16 residues. The germline V and J ends were trimmed by 6 bases and 1 base, with 18 bases remaining between them. CDR3 loop: CASTGQTFGGTDTQYF. In nucleotides, the CDR3 is TGCGCCAGCACCGGACAGACCTTTGGTGGCACAGATACGCAGTATTTT.

This clone was observed once. The chain is built from TRBV11-2 and TRBJ1-1; D not certain. The length of the CDR3 is 14 residues. Trimming cost V 4 bases and J 5 bases, with 14 bases left between them. Germline CDR1 is SGHAT and CDR2 is FQNNGV. CDR3 protein: CASSSLWGGTEAFF. CDR3 DNA sequence: TGTGCCAGCAGCTCTCTGTGGGGAGGAACTGAAGCTTTCTTT. The full variable domain, with the rest looked up from reference TRBV11-2 and TRBJ1-1, is EAGVAQSPRYKIIEKRQSVAFWCNPISGHATLYWYQQILGQGPKLLIQFQNNGVVDDSQLPKDRFSAERLKGVDSTLKIQPAKLEDSAVYLCASSSLWGGTEAFFGQGTRLTVV.

The chain uses TRBV6-5 and TRBJ1-1; D remains ambiguous. V shed 8 bases and J shed 0 bases, with 16 bases lying between them. This CDR3 spans 15 amino acids. The V gene's germline CDR1 is MNHEY and CDR2 SVGAGI. CDR3 nucleotides: TGTGCCAGCGCCGACGGCAGCGTGATGAACACTGAAGCTTTCTTT. It codes for CASADGSVMNTEAFF.

The chain is built from TRBV20-1 and TRBJ2-2; D is uncertain. Germline CDR1 is DFQATT and CDR2 is SNEGSKA (reference sequence). The CDR3 has 11 amino acids. V shed 6 bases and J shed 7 bases, with 9 bases lying between them. The CDR3 is CSARMDGELFF. The CDR3 nucleotides read TGCAGTGCCAGGATGGACGGGGAGCTGTTTTTT.

The chain carries TRBV27 and TRBJ1-5, with a weak D call TRBD1 (5 bases). V gave up 8 bases and J gave up 4 bases, with 21 bases separating them. The CDR3 sequence is 16 residues long. The germline V gene encodes CDR1 MNHEY and CDR2 SMNVEV (reference sequence). CDR3 protein: CASATSVTGNNQPQHF. CDR3 in DNA: TGTGCCAGCGCTACTTCTGTAACAGGCAATAATCAGCCCCAGCATTTT.